This T cell receptor beta chain came from a study of T cells in Graves' hyperthyroidism and ophthalmopathy. Researchers took RNA transcripts and amplified the TCR beta CDR3 regions from them. The HTBI primer set served for first-round RT-PCR of the TCR CDR3. TCRdb re-derived calls from the multiplex PCR reads in MiXCR, one entry per CDR3 protein. The sample includes approximately 740,000 distinct CDR3 sequences, about 15% of them seen just once. The V gene lost 4 bases and the J gene lost 0 bases, with 13 bases spanning the gap. The CDR3 spans 16 residues. The germline gives CDR1 SEHNR, CDR2 FQNEAQ (reference sequence). A single count supports this clonotype.

The sequencing input was blood. This chain connects TRBV7-9 to TRBJ2-1, with D possibly being TRBD2 (5 bases). The receptor's source is a young woman with Graves' hyperthyroidism. CDR3 sequence reads: CASSSSADSSYNEQFF. In nucleotides, the CDR3 is TGTGCCAGCAGCTCCTCAGCGGATAGCTCCTACAATGAGCAGTTCTTC.